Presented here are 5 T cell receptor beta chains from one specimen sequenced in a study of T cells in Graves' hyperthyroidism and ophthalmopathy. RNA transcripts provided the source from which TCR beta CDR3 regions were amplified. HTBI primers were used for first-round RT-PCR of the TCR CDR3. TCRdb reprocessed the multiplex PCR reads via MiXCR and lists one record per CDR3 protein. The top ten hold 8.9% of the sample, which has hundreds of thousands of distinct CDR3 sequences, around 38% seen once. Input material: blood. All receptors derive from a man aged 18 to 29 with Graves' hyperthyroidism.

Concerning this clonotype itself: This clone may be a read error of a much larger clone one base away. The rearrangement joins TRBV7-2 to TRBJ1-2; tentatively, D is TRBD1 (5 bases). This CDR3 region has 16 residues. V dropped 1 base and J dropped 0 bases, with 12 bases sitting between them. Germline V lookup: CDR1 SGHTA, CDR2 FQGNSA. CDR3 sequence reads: CASSLGYGGANYGYTF. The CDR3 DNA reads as TGTGCCAGCAGCTTAGGCTACGGGGGGGCTAACTATGGCTACACCTTC.

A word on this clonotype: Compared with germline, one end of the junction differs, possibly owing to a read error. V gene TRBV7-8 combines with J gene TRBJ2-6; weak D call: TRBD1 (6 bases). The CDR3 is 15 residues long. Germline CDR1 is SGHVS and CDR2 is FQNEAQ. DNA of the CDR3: TGCGCCAGCAGCAATTCAGGGGTTGGGGCCAACGTCCTGACTTTC. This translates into CASSNSGVGANVLTF.

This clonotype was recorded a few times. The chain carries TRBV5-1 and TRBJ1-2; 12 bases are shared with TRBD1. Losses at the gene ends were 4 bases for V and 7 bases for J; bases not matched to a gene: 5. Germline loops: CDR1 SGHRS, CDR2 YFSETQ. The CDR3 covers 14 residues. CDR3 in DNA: TGCGCCAGCAGCCCCGGGACAGGGGGCTCTGGCTACACCTTC. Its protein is CASSPGTGGSGYTF.

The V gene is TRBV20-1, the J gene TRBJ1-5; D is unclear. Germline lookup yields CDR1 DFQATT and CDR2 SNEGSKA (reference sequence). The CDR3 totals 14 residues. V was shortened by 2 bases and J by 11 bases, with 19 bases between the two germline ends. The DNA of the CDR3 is TGCAGTGCTAGATCCCTTGAGGAGTGGGAGACCCAGCATTTT. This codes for CSARSLEEWETQHF.

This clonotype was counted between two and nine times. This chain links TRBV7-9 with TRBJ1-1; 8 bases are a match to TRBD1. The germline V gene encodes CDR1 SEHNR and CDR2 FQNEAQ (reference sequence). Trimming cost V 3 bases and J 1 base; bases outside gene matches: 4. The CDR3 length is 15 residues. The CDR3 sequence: CASSFQDRANTEAFF. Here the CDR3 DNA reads TGTGCCAGCAGCTTCCAGGACAGGGCGAACACTGAAGCTTTCTTT.